This entry lists 14 T cell receptor beta chains sequenced from one sample in a study of cytomegalovirus exposure and HLA in healthy donors. The PCR contained 60 Vbeta and 13 Jbeta primers. TCRdb keeps only in-frame clones here, not all; method: immunoSEQ multiplex PCR. Among about 190,000 clones listed, over 80% were seen once. Sequenced material: PBMCs. The source is a man in his forties in good health and CMV-seropositive.

This chain links TRBV5-4 with TRBJ2-5; 11 positions agree with TRBD2. V was pared by 4 bases and J by 1 base, with 6 bases of the junction left unmatched. CDR3 length: 16 residues. The V gene's germline CDR1 is SGHNT and CDR2 YYREEE (reference sequence). CDR3 sequence: CASSQGLAGGQETQYF. The DNA for the CDR3 is TGTGCCAGCAGCCAGGGGCTAGCGGGGGGCCAAGAGACCCAGTACTTC.

The chain has TRBV6-5 and TRBJ2-5; TRBD1 might be the D (5 bases). Germline values: CDR1 MNHEY, CDR2 SVGAGI. The CDR3 runs 16 residues. V was pared by 0 bases and J by 5 bases, with 16 bases between. The CDR3 reads CASSYSVGQGHETQYF. CDR3 DNA sequence: TGTGCCAGCAGTTACTCGGTCGGCCAGGGTCACGAGACCCAGTACTTC.

V and J are TRBV5-6 and TRBJ1-6; 11 bases line up with TRBD1. The CDR3 spans 15 residues. With 4 bases clipped from V and 6 bases from J, the junction kept 3 bases outside the gene matches. Germline values: CDR1 SGHDT, CDR2 YYEEEE. CDR3 sequence (DNA): TGTGCCAGCAGCGCGGGACAGGGGGTTAATTCACCCCTCCACTTT. It yields the protein CASSAGQGVNSPLHF.

The genes are TRBV6-6 and TRBJ2-1; possibly TRBD2 for D (5 bases). V lost 4 bases and J 7 bases, leaving 8 bases between the germline ends. Per the germline V gene, CDR1 is MNHNY and CDR2 is SVGAGI (reference sequence). CDR3 size: 12 residues. The CDR3 sequence is CASSSPGNEQFF. The CDR3 nucleotides read TGTGCCAGCAGTTCCCCGGGGAATGAGCAGTTCTTC.

The gene calls are TRBV5-8 and TRBJ2-6; 12 bases are a match to TRBD1. This CDR3 has 18 residues. CDR1 and CDR2 from the germline V gene are SGHTS and YDEGEE. Losses at the gene ends were 4 bases for V and 2 bases for J; bases not matched to a gene: 7. The CDR3 region is CASSLTGTGGAGANVLTF. CDR3 nucleotide sequence: TGTGCCAGCAGCCTAACCGGGACAGGGGGCGCTGGGGCCAACGTCCTGACTTTC.

The gene calls are TRBV14 and TRBJ1-2; D gene ambiguous. CDR1 is SGHDN and CDR2 is FVKESK in the germline V gene. V dropped 1 base and J dropped 8 bases, with 11 bases sitting between them. The CDR3 runs to 13 residues. In DNA, the CDR3 is TGTGCCAGCAGCCAAGGCGGAGGGTTGGGCTACACCTTC. As protein: CASSQGGGLGYTF.

This chain links TRBV4-3 with TRBJ1-1; D is ambiguous. Germline V gene data show CDR1 as LGHNA and CDR2 as YSLEER. V was trimmed by 0 bases and J by 1 base, leaving 6 bases between them. The CDR3 sequence is 14 residues long. The CDR3 nucleotides are TGCGCCAGCAGCCAAGATGAGTGGAACACTGAAGCTTTCTTT. Protein sequence: CASSQDEWNTEAFF.

Only a few counts were recorded for this clone. This chain uses TRBV5-1 with TRBJ1-1; possible D gene TRBD1, 5 bases. Germline values: CDR1 SGHRS, CDR2 YFSETQ. V gave up 6 bases and J gave up 7 bases, with 16 bases separating them. The length of the CDR3 is 13 residues. The CDR3: CASNSNLGGEAFF. The CDR3 DNA reads TGCGCCAGCAACTCTAATCTGGGGGGTGAAGCTTTCTTT.

CDR3 bases: TGTGCCAGCAGCTTAGGGCCTGGGAGCTCTGGGGCCAACGTCCTGACTTTC. Translation gives CASSLGPGSSGANVLTF. This sequence joins TRBV7-9 and TRBJ2-6; D is perhaps TRBD2 (5 bases). CDR1 is SEHNR, CDR2 FQNEAQ, per germline (reference sequence). CDR3 length equals 17 residues. Trimming pared 1 base from V and 0 bases from J, leaving 10 bases between.

The rearrangement joins TRBV11-2 to TRBJ2-5; 7 bases are a match to TRBD2. The CDR3 covers 13 residues. CDR1 and CDR2 from the germline V gene are SGHAT and FQNNGV. The junction had 3 bases not matched to a gene; V was cut back by 4 bases and J by 4 bases. The CDR3 coding sequence is TGTGCCAGCAGCTCGGGGGGACTAGAGACCCAGTACTTC. This encodes CASSSGGLETQYF.

The chain uses TRBV6-5 and TRBJ2-7; D might be TRBD1 (5 bases). V lost 2 bases and J 3 bases, leaving 14 bases between the germline ends. Per the germline V gene, CDR1 is MNHEY and CDR2 is SVGAGI. The CDR3 runs 15 residues. Here the CDR3 DNA reads TGTGCCAGCAGTTACAGAACAGGCCTAGACTACGAGCAGTACTTC. It translates to CASSYRTGLDYEQYF.

V and J are TRBV5-1 and TRBJ2-7; 7 positions match TRBD2. The germline V gene encodes CDR1 SGHRS and CDR2 YFSETQ. V dropped 4 bases and J dropped 3; count of bases not matched to a gene: 13. The CDR3 loop spans 16 amino acids. In DNA form, the CDR3 reads TGCGCCAGCAGCCCGGGCGGGCTAGCGGAGGGCTACGAGCAGTACTTC. It yields the protein CASSPGGLAEGYEQYF.

This chain joins TRBV7-3 and TRBJ1-2; 9 bases agree with TRBD1. This CDR3 is built from 14 residues. The trim removed 1 base at V and 5 bases at J, leaving 2 bases unmatched. CDR1 is SGHTA, CDR2 FQGTGA, per germline. The CDR3 reads CASSLNGQGYGYTF. CDR3 DNA: TGTGCCAGCAGCTTAAACGGACAGGGGTATGGCTACACCTTC.

Only one count was recorded for this clone. One end of the junction does not line up with germline, which may come from a read error. The rearrangement links TRBV7-7 to TRBJ2-1; D perhaps matches TRBD2 (5 bases). Per germline, CDR1 SSHAT and CDR2 FNYEAQ (reference sequence). The CDR3 length is 13 residues. The CDR3 nucleotides are TGTGCTAGCAGCTCCGGGACCTACAATGAGCAGTTCTTC. Encoded protein: CASSSGTYNEQFF.